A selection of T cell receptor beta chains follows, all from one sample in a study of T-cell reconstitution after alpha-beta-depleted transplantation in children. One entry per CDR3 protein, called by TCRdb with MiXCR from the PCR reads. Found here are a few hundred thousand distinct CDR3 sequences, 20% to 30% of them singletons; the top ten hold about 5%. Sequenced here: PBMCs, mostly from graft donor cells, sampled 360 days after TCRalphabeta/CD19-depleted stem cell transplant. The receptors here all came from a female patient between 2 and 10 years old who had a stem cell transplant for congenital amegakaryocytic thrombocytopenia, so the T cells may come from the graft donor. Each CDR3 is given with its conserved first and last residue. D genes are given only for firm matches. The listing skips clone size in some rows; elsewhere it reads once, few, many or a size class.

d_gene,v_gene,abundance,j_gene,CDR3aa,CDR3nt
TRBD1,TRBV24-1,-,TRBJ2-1,CATGTGTADGDEQFF,TGTGCCACCGGAACGGGGACAGCCGATGGGGATGAGCAGTTCTTC
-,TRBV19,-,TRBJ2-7,CASSRGDGAYEQYF,TGTGCCAGTAGTAGAGGGGACGGCGCCTACGAGCAGTACTTC
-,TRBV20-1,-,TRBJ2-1,CSARISGLEQFF,TGCAGTGCTAGAATTTCAGGATTGGAGCAGTTCTTC
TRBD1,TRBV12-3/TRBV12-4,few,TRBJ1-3,CASRETGAGNTIYF,TGTGCCAGCAGGGAGACAGGGGCTGGAAACACCATATATTTT
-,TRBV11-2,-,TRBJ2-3,CASSLGAAYSTDTQYF,TGTGCCAGCAGCTTAGGGGCAGCTTACAGCACAGATACGCAGTATTTT
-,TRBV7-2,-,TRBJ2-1,CASSLESGNEQFF,TGTGCCAGCAGCTTAGAAAGTGGGAATGAGCAGTTCTTC
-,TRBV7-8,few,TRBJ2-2,CASSFLGLNTGELFF,TGTGCCAGCTCGTTCTTGGGTTTAAACACCGGGGAGCTGTTTTTT
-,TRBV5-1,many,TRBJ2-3,CASSYLADTQYF,TGCGCCAGCAGCTACCTAGCGGATACGCAGTATTTT
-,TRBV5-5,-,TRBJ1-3,CATQETGNTIYF,TGTGCTACCCAGGAAACTGGAAACACCATATATTTT
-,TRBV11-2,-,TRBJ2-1,CASSLGRGLSSYNEQFF,TGTGCCAGCAGCTTAGGTCGCGGGTTGAGCTCCTACAATGAGCAGTTCTTC
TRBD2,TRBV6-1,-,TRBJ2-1,CASSTTLAQYNEQFF,TGTGCCAGCAGCACGACACTAGCGCAGTACAATGAGCAGTTCTTC
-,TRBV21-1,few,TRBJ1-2,CASSKVGQAEPYGYTF,TGTGCCAGCAGCAAAGTCGGACAGGCCGAACCCTATGGCTACACCTTC
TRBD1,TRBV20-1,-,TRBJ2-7,CSAKSLRTGPYEQYF,TGCAGTGCCAAGAGTCTCCGGACAGGACCCTACGAGCAGTACTTC
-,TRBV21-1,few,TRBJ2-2,CASSRGNGTNTGELFF,TGTGCCAGCAGCAGAGGTAACGGGACAAACACCGGGGAGCTGTTTTTT
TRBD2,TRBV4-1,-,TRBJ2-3,CASSQVAGARVDTQYF,TGCGCCAGCAGCCAAGTAGCGGGGGCCCGGGTAGATACGCAGTATTTT
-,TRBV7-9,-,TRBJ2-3,CASSLVLVSDTQYF,TGTGCCAGCAGCTTAGTGCTAGTTTCTGATACGCAGTATTTT
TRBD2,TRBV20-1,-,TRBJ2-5,CSAAPGLAGVWKTQYF,TGCAGTGCTGCCCCGGGACTAGCGGGAGTCTGGAAGACCCAGTACTTC
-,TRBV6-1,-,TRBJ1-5,CASIAGQVDQPQHF,TGTGCCAGCATTGCTGGACAAGTCGATCAGCCCCAGCATTTT
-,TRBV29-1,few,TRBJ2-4,CSVVVMGAVLNIQYF,TGCAGCGTTGTTGTGATGGGGGCCGTATTGAACATTCAGTACTTC
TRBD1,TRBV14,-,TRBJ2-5,CASSLGQVWGETQYF,TGTGCCAGCAGCCTGGGACAGGTATGGGGAGAGACCCAGTACTTC
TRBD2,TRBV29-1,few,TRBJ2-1,CSGGLAGEMNEQFF,TGCAGCGGGGGACTAGCGGGAGAGATGAATGAGCAGTTCTTC
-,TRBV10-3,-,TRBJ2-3,CAISDRGTDTQYF,TGTGCCATCAGTGACAGGGGCACAGATACGCAGTATTTT
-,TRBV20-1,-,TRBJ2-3,CSASGLDTQYF,TGCAGTGCCTCGGGGTTAGATACGCAGTATTTT
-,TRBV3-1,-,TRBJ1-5,CASSRGGSNQPQHF,TGTGCCAGCAGCCGCGGTGGTAGCAATCAGCCCCAGCATTTT
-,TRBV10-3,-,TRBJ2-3,CAISGGFGEDTQYF,TGTGCCATCAGTGGGGGGTTTGGGGAAGATACGCAGTATTTT
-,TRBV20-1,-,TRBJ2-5,CSATWSQETQYF,TGCAGTGCTACCTGGAGCCAAGAGACCCAGTACTTC
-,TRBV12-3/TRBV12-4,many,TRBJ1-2,CASSLITGYGYTF,TGTGCCAGCAGTTTGATAACAGGTTATGGCTACACCTTC
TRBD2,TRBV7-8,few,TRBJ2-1,CASSHVPGLAFGASNEQFF,TGTGCCAGCAGCCACGTCCCGGGACTAGCTTTCGGAGCGTCCAATGAGCAGTTCTTC
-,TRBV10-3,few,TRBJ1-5,CAISEHNGNQPQHF,TGTGCCATCAGTGAGCACAATGGCAATCAGCCCCAGCATTTT
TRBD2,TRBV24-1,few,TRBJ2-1,CATSDPPAGGQYNEQFF,TGTGCCACCAGTGATCCCCCTGCGGGAGGACAATACAATGAGCAGTTCTTC
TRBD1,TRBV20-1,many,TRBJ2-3,CSAEDRAATDTQYF,TGCAGTGCTGAAGACAGGGCAGCGACAGATACGCAGTATTTT
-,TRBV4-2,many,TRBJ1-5,CASSQSNQPQHF,TGTGCCAGCAGCCAATCCAATCAGCCCCAGCATTTT
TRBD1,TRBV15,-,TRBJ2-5,CATSRDGTGQETQYF,TGTGCCACCAGCAGAGATGGGACAGGCCAAGAGACCCAGTACTTC
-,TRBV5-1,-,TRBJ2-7,CASSLEGRYLDEQYF,TGCGCCAGCAGCTTGGAAGGCAGGTACCTAGACGAGCAGTACTTC
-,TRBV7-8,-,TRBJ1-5,CASSLFYNQPQHF,TGTGCCAGCAGCTTATTCTACAATCAGCCCCAGCATTTT
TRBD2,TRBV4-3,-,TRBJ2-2,CASSQDLLAGAGELFF,TGCGCCAGCAGCCAAGATCTACTAGCGGGAGCCGGGGAGCTGTTTTTT
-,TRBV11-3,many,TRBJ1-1,CASSLTAGAEAFF,TGTGCCAGCAGCTTAACGGCGGGGGCTGAAGCTTTCTTT
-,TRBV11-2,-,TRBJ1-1,CASSPSGTVNTEAFF,TGTGCCAGCAGCCCTTCCGGGACTGTGAACACTGAAGCTTTCTTT
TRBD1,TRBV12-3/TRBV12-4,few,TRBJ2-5,CASSAGTGQETQYF,TGTGCCAGCAGCGCCGGGACAGGGCAAGAGACCCAGTACTTC
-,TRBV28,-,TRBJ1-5,CASRKLSWGNQPQHF,TGTGCCAGCAGAAAGCTGTCCTGGGGCAATCAGCCCCAGCATTTT
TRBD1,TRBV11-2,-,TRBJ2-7,CASSLFPRGEQYF,TGTGCCAGCAGCCTTTTCCCCAGGGGGGAGCAGTACTTC
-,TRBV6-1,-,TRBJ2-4,CASSEPGTIAKNIQYF,TGTGCCAGCAGTGAACCGGGGACAATAGCCAAAAACATTCAGTACTTC
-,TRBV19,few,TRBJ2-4,CASRHSSGNIQYF,TGTGCCAGTAGACACAGTTCGGGGAACATTCAGTACTTC
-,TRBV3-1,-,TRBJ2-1,CATSQQGALASSYNEQFF,TGTGCCACCAGCCAACAAGGAGCGCTAGCGAGCTCCTACAATGAGCAGTTCTTC
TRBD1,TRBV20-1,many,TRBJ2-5,CSASRTGFQETQYF,TGCAGTGCTTCCCGGACAGGGTTCCAAGAGACCCAGTACTTC
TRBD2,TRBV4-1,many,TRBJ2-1,CASSQGIFGREAAGEQFF,TGCGCCAGCAGCCAAGGAATCTTTGGGCGGGAGGCGGCGGGTGAGCAGTTCTTC
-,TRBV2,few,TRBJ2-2,CASKEQGNTGELFF,TGTGCCAGCAAGGAACAGGGGAACACCGGGGAGCTGTTTTTT
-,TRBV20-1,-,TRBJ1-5,CSARLQGGQPQHF,TGCAGTGCTAGATTACAGGGAGGGCAGCCCCAGCATTTT
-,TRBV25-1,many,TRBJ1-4,CASSDSPGYEKLFF,TGTGCCAGCAGTGATTCCCCAGGTTATGAAAAACTGTTTTTT
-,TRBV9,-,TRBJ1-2,CASSVSRRNYGYTF,TGTGCCAGCAGCGTATCAAGGAGGAACTATGGCTACACCTTC
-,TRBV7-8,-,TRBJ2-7,CASSLDGLQGNEQYF,TGTGCCAGCAGCTTAGATGGCCTCCAGGGGAACGAGCAGTACTTC
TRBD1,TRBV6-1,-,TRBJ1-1,CASSKGTGEAFF,TGTGCCAGCAGCAAAGGGACAGGGGAGGCTTTCTTT